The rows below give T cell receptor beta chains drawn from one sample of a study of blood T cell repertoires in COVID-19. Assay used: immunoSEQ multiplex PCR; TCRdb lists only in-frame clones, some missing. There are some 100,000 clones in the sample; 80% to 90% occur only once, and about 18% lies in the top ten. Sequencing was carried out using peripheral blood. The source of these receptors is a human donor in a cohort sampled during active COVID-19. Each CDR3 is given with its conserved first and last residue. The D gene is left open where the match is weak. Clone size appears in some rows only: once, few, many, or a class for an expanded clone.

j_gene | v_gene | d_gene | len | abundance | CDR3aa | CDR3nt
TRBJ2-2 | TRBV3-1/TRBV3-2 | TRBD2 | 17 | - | CASSHVGTSANTGELFF | TGTGCCAGCAGCCACGTCGGGACTAGTGCGAACACCGGGGAGCTGTTTTTT
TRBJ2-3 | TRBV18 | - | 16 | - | CASSPRTHGATDTQYF | TGTGCCAGCTCACCAAGGACACACGGCGCCACAGATACGCAGTATTTT
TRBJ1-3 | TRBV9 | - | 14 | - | CASSVAGSGNTIYF | TGTGCCAGCAGCGTAGCGGGGAGTGGAAACACCATATATTTT
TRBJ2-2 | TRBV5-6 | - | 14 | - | CASSFSGSNGELFF | TGTGCCAGCAGCTTTTCGGGGAGTAACGGGGAGCTGTTTTTT
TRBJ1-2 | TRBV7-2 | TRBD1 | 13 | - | CASSLGQGGGYTF | TGTGCCAGCAGCTTAGGACAGGGTGGTGGCTACACCTTC
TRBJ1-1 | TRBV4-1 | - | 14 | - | CASSRTAMNTEAFF | TGCGCCAGCAGCCGGACAGCGATGAACACTGAAGCTTTCTTT
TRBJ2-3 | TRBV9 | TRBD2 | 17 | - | CASSAPLAGGPGDTQYF | TGTGCCAGCAGCGCGCCCCTAGCGGGGGGCCCGGGAGATACGCAGTATTTT
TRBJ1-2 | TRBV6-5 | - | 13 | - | CASSSTENYGYTF | TGTGCCAGCAGCTCCACAGAGAACTATGGCTACACCTTC
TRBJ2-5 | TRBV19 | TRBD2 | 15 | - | CASSIVGTRGETQYF | TGTGCCAGTAGTATAGTCGGGACTAGGGGAGAGACCCAGTACTTC
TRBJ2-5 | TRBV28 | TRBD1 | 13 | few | CASSHRGRETQYF | TGTGCCAGCAGTCATAGGGGGCGCGAGACCCAGTACTTC
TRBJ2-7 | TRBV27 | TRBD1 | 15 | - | CASSLRTGGSYEQYF | TGTGCCAGCAGTTTAAGGACAGGGGGGTCCTACGAGCAGTACTTC
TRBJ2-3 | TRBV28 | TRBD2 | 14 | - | CASRGGGSTDTQYF | TGTGCCAGCCGGGGGGGCGGGAGCACAGATACGCAGTATTTT
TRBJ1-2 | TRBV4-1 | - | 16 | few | CASSPSLSQEYHGYTF | TGCGCCAGCAGCCCAAGTTTGTCACAGGAGTACCATGGCTACACCTTC
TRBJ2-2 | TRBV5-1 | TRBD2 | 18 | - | CASSRTSTSGANTGELFF | TGCGCCAGCAGCAGAACAAGCACTAGCGGCGCGAACACCGGGGAGCTGTTTTTT
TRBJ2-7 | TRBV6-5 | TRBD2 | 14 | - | CASRYQGGSYEQYF | TGTGCCAGCCGATACCAGGGAGGGTCCTACGAGCAGTACTTC
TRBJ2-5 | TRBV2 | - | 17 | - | CASSKTLGAGGKETQYF | TGTGCCAGCAGCAAGACCCTCGGTGCAGGGGGGAAAGAGACCCAGTACTTC
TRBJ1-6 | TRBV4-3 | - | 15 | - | CASSQESRENSPLHF | TGCGCCAGCAGCCAAGAATCCAGGGAAAATTCACCCCTCCACTTT
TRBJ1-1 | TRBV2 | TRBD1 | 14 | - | CASSRTGMNTEAFF | TGTGCCAGCAGTCGGACAGGGATGAACACTGAAGCTTTCTTT
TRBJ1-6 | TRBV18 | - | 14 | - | CASSSGQGNSPLHF | TGTGCCAGCTCCTCCGGCCAGGGGAATTCACCCCTCCACTTT
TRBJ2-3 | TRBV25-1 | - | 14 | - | CASRGTSGTDTQYF | TGTGCCAGCAGAGGGACATCAGGCACAGATACGCAGTATTTT
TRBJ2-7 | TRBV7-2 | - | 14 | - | CASSLGRGIYEQYF | TGTGCCAGCAGCTTAGGAAGGGGGATCTACGAGCAGTACTTC
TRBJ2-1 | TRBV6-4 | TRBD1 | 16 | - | CASSTGTGNSYNEQFF | TGTGCCAGCAGTACCGGGACAGGAAACTCCTACAATGAGCAGTTCTTC
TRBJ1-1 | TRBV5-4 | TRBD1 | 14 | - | CASRKGTANTEAFF | TGTGCCAGCAGAAAAGGGACAGCTAACACTGAAGCTTTCTTT
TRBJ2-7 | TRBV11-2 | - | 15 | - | CASSLAGSHSYEQYF | TGTGCCAGCAGCTTAGCCGGGTCGCACTCCTACGAGCAGTACTTC
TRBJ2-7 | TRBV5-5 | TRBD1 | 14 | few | CASSLRQGIYEQYF | TGTGCCAGCAGCTTGCGACAGGGTATATACGAGCAGTACTTC
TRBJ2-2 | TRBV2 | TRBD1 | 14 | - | CASEGQGSTGELFF | TGTGCCAGCGAGGGACAGGGTAGCACCGGGGAGCTGTTTTTT
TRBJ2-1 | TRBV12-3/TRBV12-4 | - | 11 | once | CASSYTSEQFF | TGTGCCAGCAGTTATACGAGTGAGCAGTTCTTC
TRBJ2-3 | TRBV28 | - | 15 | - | CASSFRELNRDTQYF | TGTGCCAGCAGTTTTCGAGAACTAAATCGAGATACGCAGTATTTT
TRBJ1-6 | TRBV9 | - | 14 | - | CASSVKPRDSPLHF | TGTGCCAGCAGCGTCAAACCGAGGGATTCACCCCTCCACTTT
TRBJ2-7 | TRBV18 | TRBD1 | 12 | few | CASSLRGREQYF | TGTGCCAGCTCACTCAGGGGGCGTGAGCAGTACTTC
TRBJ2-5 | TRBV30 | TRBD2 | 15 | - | CAGGLGLAAQETQYF | TGTGCCGGTGGTTTGGGACTAGCGGCACAAGAGACCCAGTACTTC
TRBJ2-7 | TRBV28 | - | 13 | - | CASSPRRQHEQYF | TGTGCCAGCAGTCCCCGGCGGCAGCACGAGCAGTACTTC
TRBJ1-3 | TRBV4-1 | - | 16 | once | CASSQPRLISGNTIYF | TGCGCCAGCAGCCAACCCCGACTGATCTCTGGAAACACCATATATTTT
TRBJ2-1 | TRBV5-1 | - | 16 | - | CASSLKVDKAQGEQFF | TGCGCCAGCAGCTTGAAGGTAGACAAGGCACAAGGTGAGCAGTTCTTC
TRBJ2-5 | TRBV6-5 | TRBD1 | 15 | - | CASRTPGQGQETQYF | TGTGCCAGCAGAACCCCGGGACAGGGTCAGGAGACCCAGTACTTC
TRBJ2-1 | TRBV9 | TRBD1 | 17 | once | CASSVEGDSRADNEQFF | TGTGCCAGCAGCGTAGAGGGGGACAGTAGGGCGGACAATGAGCAGTTCTTC
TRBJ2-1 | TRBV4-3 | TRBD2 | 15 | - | CASSHGTSGYNEQFF | TGCGCCAGCAGCCATGGGACTAGCGGCTACAATGAGCAGTTCTTC
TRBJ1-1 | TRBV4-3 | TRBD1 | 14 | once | CASSQVQKGTGWFF | TGCGCCAGCAGCCAAGTGCAAAAAGGGACAGGGTGGTTCTTT
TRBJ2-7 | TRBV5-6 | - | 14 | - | CASSLRGAGYEQYF | TGTGCCAGCAGCTTGCGGGGGGCAGGTTACGAGCAGTACTTC
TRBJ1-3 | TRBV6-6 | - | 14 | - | CASSQRLAGNTIYF | TGTGCCAGCAGTCAGCGGCTGGCTGGAAACACCATATATTTT
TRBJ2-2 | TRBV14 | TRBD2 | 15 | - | CASSPLLAGTGELFF | TGTGCCAGCAGCCCTCTACTAGCGGGGACCGGGGAGCTGTTTTTT
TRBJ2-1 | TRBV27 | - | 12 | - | CATRGLWNEQFF | TGTGCCACGCGGGGCCTCTGGAATGAGCAGTTCTTC
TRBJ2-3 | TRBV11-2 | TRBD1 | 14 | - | CASTRGPSTDTQYF | TGTGCCAGCACGAGGGGGCCGAGCACAGATACGCAGTATTTT
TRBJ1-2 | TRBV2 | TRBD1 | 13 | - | CASSGRQGGGYTF | TGTGCCAGCAGTGGGAGACAGGGGGGCGGCTACACCTTC
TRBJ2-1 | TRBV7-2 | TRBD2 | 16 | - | CASSPRTSGGVNEQFF | TGTGCCAGCAGCCCACGGACTAGCGGGGGGGTCAATGAGCAGTTCTTC
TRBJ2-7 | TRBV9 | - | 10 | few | CASRDDEQYF | TGTGCCAGCCGAGATGACGAGCAGTACTTC
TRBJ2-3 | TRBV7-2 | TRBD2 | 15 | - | CASSLVGLVLDTQYF | TGTGCCAGCAGCCTCGTCGGACTAGTTTTGGATACGCAGTATTTT
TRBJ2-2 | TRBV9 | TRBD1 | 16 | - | CASTDRGTGSPGELFF | TGTGCCAGCACCGACCGGGGGACAGGGTCCCCCGGGGAGCTGTTTTTT
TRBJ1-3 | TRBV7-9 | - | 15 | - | CAAPLEGVAGNTIYF | TGTGCCGCCCCCCTTGAGGGGGTGGCTGGAAACACCATATATTTT
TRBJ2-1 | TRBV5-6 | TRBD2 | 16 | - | CASSLLAGGLYNEQFF | TGTGCCAGCAGCTTACTAGCGGGGGGGCTATACAATGAGCAGTTCTTC
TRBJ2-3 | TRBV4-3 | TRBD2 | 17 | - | CASSQEASGGRTDTQYF | TGCGCCAGCAGCCAAGAGGCTAGCGGGGGGAGAACAGATACGCAGTATTTT
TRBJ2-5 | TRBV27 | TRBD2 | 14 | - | CASSITSGQETQYF | TGTGCCAGCAGTATCACTAGCGGCCAAGAGACCCAGTACTTC